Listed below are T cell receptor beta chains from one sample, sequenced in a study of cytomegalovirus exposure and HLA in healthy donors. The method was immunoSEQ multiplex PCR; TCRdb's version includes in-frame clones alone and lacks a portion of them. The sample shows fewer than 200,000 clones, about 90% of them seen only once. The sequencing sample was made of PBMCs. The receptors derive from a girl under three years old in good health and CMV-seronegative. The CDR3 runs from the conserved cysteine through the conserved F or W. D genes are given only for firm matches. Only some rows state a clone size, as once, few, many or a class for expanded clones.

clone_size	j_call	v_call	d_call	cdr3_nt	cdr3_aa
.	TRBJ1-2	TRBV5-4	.	TGTGCCAGCAGCTTAGGACAGCACTCGTATGGCTACACCTTC	CASSLGQHSYGYTF
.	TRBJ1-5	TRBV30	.	TGTGCCTGGAGTGTCGGGAGGCAGGAGAGGGCTAGCAATCAGCCCCAGCATTTT	CAWSVGRQERASNQPQHF
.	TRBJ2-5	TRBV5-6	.	TGTGCCAGCAGCTTGATGGGAGAAGAGACCCAGTACTTC	CASSLMGEETQYF
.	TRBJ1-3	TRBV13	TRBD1	TGTGCCAGCAGCTCAAGGACAGGGGAAGGGGGAAACACCATATATTTT	CASSSRTGEGGNTIYF
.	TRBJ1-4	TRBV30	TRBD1	TGTGCCTGGAGTTCCTACAGGGGCGAAAAACTGTTTTTT	CAWSSYRGEKLFF
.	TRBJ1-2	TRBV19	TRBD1	TGTGCCAGTAGTTCACTTACGGACAGGGGATTACCTAACTATGGCTACACCTTC	CASSSLTDRGLPNYGYTF
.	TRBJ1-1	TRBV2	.	TGTGCCAGCAGTGTACAGGGCATGAACACTGAAGCTTTCTTT	CASSVQGMNTEAFF
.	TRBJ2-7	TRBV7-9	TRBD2	TGTGCCAGCAGCTACATAGGACTAGCGGAAACCTACGAGCAGTACTTC	CASSYIGLAETYEQYF
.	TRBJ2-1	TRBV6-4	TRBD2	TGTGCCAGCAGTGGGCTAGCGGGAGACAGCTCCTACAATGAGCAGTTCTTC	CASSGLAGDSSYNEQFF
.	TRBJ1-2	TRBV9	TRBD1	TGTGCCAGCAGCGCAGCCAGCCTTGGACAGGGTCGGTATGGCTACACCTTC	CASSAASLGQGRYGYTF
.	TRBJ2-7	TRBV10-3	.	TGTGCCACCAAGGGCGGGGCCCACGAGCAGTACTTC	CATKGGAHEQYF
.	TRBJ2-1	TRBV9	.	TGTGCCAGCAGCGTAGTAGTGGGGGGGCCTGGGAATGAGCAGTTCTTC	CASSVVVGGPGNEQFF
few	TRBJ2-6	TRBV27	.	TGTGCCAGCAGTTTCTCTCTCAGTGGGGCCAACGTCCTGACTTTC	CASSFSLSGANVLTF
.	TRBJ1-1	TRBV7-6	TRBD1	TGTGCCAGCAGCTTATATCTTGGGAATCGTCGGGTGGGACAGCCAAAAGCTTTCTTT	CASSLYLGNRRVGQPKAFF
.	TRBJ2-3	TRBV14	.	TGTGCCAGCAGCCAAGGAAGACAGTATATCTCCCGCCAGCGCACAGATACGCAGTATTTT	CASSQGRQYISRQRTDTQYF
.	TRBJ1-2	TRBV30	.	TGTGCCTGGTTTCGGGGATTCGATGGCTACACCTTC	CAWFRGFDGYTF
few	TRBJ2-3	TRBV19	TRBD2	TGTGCCAGTAGTATAGGGACTAGGAAATACACAGATACGCAGTATTTT	CASSIGTRKYTDTQYF
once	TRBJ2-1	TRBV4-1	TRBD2	TGCGCCAGCAGCCACGGCTCTTTTGGACTAGCCTCCAATGAGCAGTTCTTC	CASSHGSFGLASNEQFF
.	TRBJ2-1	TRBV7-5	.	TGTGTCAGAAGCCCGAGAACCGGGACTAGCGGCTCCAATGAGCAGTTCTTC	CVRSPRTGTSGSNEQFF
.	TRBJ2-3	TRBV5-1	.	TGCGCCAGCAGCTTGGTGCCGGGGGGCACAGATACGCAGTATTTT	CASSLVPGGTDTQYF
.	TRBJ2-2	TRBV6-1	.	TGTGCCAGCAACCAAGGGGAGGGGGCCGGGGAGCTGTTTTTT	CASNQGEGAGELFF
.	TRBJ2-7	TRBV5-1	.	TGCGCCAGCAGCGTGGACTATTACGAGCAGTACTTC	CASSVDYYEQYF
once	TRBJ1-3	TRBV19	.	TGTGCCAGTAGAAGTCCTGGCAACTCTGGAAACACCATATATTTT	CASRSPGNSGNTIYF
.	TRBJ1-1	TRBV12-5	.	TGTGCTAGTGGTTTTATCGGGGTCCCCAACGAAGCTTTCTTT	CASGFIGVPNEAFF
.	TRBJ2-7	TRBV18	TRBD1	TGTGTCAGCTCGGCCGGGACAGGGGGCGTCGAGCAGTACTTC	CVSSAGTGGVEQYF
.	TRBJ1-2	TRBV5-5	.	TGTGCCAGCAGCTCCTGGCGGGGTGTAAACTATGGCTGCACCTTC	CASSSWRGVNYGCTF
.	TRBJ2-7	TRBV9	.	TGTGCCAGCAGCTCACAGCTGTCAGGCTACGAGCAGTACTTC	CASSSQLSGYEQYF
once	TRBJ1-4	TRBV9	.	TGTGCCAGCAGTGGGGGGGTAGAGGGTGAAAAACTGTTTTTT	CASSGGVEGEKLFF
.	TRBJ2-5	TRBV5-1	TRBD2	TGCGCCAGCAGCTTGGGGGGGGGTCTGGAGACCCAGTACTTC	CASSLGGGLETQYF
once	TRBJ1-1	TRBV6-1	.	TGTGCCAGCAGTGAAAGGGGATACCGGAACACTGAAGCTTTCTTT	CASSERGYRNTEAFF
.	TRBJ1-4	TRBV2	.	TGTGCCAGCAGGGACATTGCAACTAATGAAAAACTGTTTTTT	CASRDIATNEKLFF
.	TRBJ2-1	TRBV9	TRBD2	TGTGCCAGCAGCGTCGGGGGACTAGCGGACCGCTACAATGAGCAGTTCTTC	CASSVGGLADRYNEQFF
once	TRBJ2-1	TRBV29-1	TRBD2	TGCAGCGCAGCGGGAGTATCAGGTAACAATGAGCAGTTCTTC	CSAAGVSGNNEQFF
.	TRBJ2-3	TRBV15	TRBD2	TGTGCCACCAGCAGAAAAGCGGGAGTGGATACGCAGTATTTT	CATSRKAGVDTQYF
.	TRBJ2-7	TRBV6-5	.	TGTGCCAGCAGGGGTATTCGGGGATCCTACGAGCAGTACTTC	CASRGIRGSYEQYF
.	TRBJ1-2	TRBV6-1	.	TGTGCCAGCAGTGAATCCGGGAGGACAGCGGGTATGGGTGGCTACACCTTC	CASSESGRTAGMGGYTF
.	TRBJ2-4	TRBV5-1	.	TGCGCCAGCAGCTCCCTGAGGAACATTCAGTACTTC	CASSSLRNIQYF
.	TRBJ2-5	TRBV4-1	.	TGCGCCAGCAGCCAATACTCGGGGGGCGGGCTGGAGACCCAGTACTTC	CASSQYSGGGLETQYF
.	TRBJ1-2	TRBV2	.	TGTGCCAGCAGTGCAATGGACAGCAACTATGGCTACACCTTC	CASSAMDSNYGYTF
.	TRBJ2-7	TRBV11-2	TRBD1	TGTGCCAGCAGCTTGGGACAGCCGAGCTCCTACGAGCAGTACTTC	CASSLGQPSSYEQYF
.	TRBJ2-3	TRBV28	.	TGTGCCAGCGGAGCGAGACTTGTTACACGTCCTACAGATACGCAGTATTTT	CASGARLVTRPTDTQYF
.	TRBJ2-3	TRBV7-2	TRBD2	TGTGCCAGCAGCCTATCGACTAGCGGCACAGATACGCAGTATTTT	CASSLSTSGTDTQYF
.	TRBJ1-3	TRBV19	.	TGTGCCAGTAGCCTCAGGCGGGTCGACTCTGGAAACACCATATATTTT	CASSLRRVDSGNTIYF
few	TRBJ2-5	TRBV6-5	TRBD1	TGTGCCAGCAGTCCCCGGGACAGGGTTGAGACCCAGTACTTC	CASSPRDRVETQYF
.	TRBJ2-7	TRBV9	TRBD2	TGTGCCAGCAGCGAAAGATCCAGCGGGAGCGGTCCCTACGAGCAGTACTTC	CASSERSSGSGPYEQYF
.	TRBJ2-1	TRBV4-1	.	TGCGCCAGCAGCCAAGGGGGAACTAGATTCTACAATGAGCAGTTCTTC	CASSQGGTRFYNEQFF
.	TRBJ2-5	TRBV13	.	TGTGCCAGCAGCTCATCCACGACTAGGGGCGTTGAGACCCAGTACTTC	CASSSSTTRGVETQYF
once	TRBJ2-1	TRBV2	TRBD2	TGTGCCAGCAGTGGAGAGGGACTAGCGGTCCGAAGCTCCTACAATGAGCAGTTCTTC	CASSGEGLAVRSSYNEQFF
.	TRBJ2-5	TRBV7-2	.	TGTGCCAGCAGCTTAGGAGCTAAGGAGACCCAGTACTTC	CASSLGAKETQYF
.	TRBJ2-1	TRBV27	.	TGTGCCAGCAGTTTAATCCTACCCTCCTACAATGAGCAGTTCTTC	CASSLILPSYNEQFF
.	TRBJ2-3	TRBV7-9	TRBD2	TGTTCCAGCAGCTCCGGACTAGCGGGGGCAGTAGATACGCAGTATTTT	CSSSSGLAGAVDTQYF
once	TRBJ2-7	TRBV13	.	TGTGCCAGCAGCCTCACAGGGTGCGAGCAGTACTTC	CASSLTGCEQYF
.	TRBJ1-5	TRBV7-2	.	TGTGCCAGCAGCTTAGGGGGGCCCAGGAATCAGCCCCAGCATTTT	CASSLGGPRNQPQHF